The rows below give T cell receptor beta chains drawn from one sample of a study of blood T cell repertoires in COVID-19. The method was immunoSEQ multiplex PCR; TCRdb's version includes in-frame clones alone and lacks a portion of them. Among 170,000 or so clones listed, around 85% were seen once. Material for sequencing was PBMCs or T cells enriched from blood (not recorded which). The receptors were gathered from a man aged 35 to 55 who had recovered from COVID-19. The CDR3 runs from the conserved cysteine through the conserved F or W. Each record gives: CDR3 protein, V gene, clone size. Size values are once, few and many counts, or a class for expanded clones, and some rows have none.

CDR3aa: CASSPSSYEQYF
v_gene: TRBV5-4
abundance: few

CDR3aa: CASSSGGGPSTGTEAFF
v_gene: TRBV27
abundance: many

CDR3aa: CAGQGAYTGELFF
v_gene: TRBV30
abundance: .

CDR3aa: CASSQVRRTGGGYTF
v_gene: TRBV4-1
abundance: .

CDR3aa: CASSLNLAGGLADTQYF
v_gene: TRBV7-3
abundance: .

CDR3aa: CAVKLDSEETQYF
v_gene: TRBV30
abundance: .

CDR3aa: CATSIRDRVDEQYF
v_gene: TRBV15
abundance: .

CDR3aa: CASSATVNQPQHF
v_gene: TRBV2
abundance: .

CDR3aa: CTSGTSTDTQYF
v_gene: TRBV18
abundance: .

CDR3aa: CASSLRTDMDSFYEQYF
v_gene: TRBV7-9
abundance: .

CDR3aa: CASSLRVGSQPQHF
v_gene: TRBV28
abundance: .

CDR3aa: CASSILGGPTEAFF
v_gene: TRBV19
abundance: .

CDR3aa: CASSYSNRLLGYTF
v_gene: TRBV6-5
abundance: .

CDR3aa: CAISGLRGSYEQYF
v_gene: TRBV10-3
abundance: .

CDR3aa: CASKPDRVGETQYF
v_gene: TRBV6-5
abundance: many

CDR3aa: CASSLSAGPYEQYF
v_gene: TRBV27
abundance: few

CDR3aa: CAWRGGGEKLFF
v_gene: TRBV30
abundance: .

CDR3aa: CASSDVGVRGNTIYF
v_gene: TRBV10-2
abundance: .

CDR3aa: CASSVGQGVNEQFF
v_gene: TRBV9
abundance: few

CDR3aa: CASSEALSVGGAGNEQFF
v_gene: TRBV6-1
abundance: .

CDR3aa: CASSAGVVSYEQYF
v_gene: TRBV9
abundance: .

CDR3aa: CASSLQGNHQPQHF
v_gene: TRBV27
abundance: .

CDR3aa: CASSPPGTGPYGYTF
v_gene: TRBV7-8
abundance: .

CDR3aa: CASSLRGLRSYNEQFF
v_gene: TRBV11-2
abundance: .

CDR3aa: CASLGRQPNYGYTF
v_gene: TRBV6-5
abundance: .

CDR3aa: CASSHRGVSISGNTIYF
v_gene: TRBV3-1/TRBV3-2
abundance: .

CDR3aa: CASRGQLNTEAFF
v_gene: TRBV10-1
abundance: .

CDR3aa: CASSLTGARTPPLHF
v_gene: TRBV11-2
abundance: .

CDR3aa: CASKNAGGTQYF
v_gene: TRBV28
abundance: .

CDR3aa: CASSIAPGGTQYF
v_gene: TRBV11-3
abundance: .

CDR3aa: CASTAGTYEQYF
v_gene: TRBV6-5
abundance: .

CDR3aa: CATDRGKNTEAFF
v_gene: TRBV10-3
abundance: .

CDR3aa: CASGLETGRSYNEQFF
v_gene: TRBV21-1
abundance: .

CDR3aa: CASSLERQGPNEKLFF
v_gene: TRBV5-1
abundance: .

CDR3aa: CASSHLLDTFYEQYF
v_gene: TRBV23-1
abundance: .

CDR3aa: CATSRDRGPYEQYF
v_gene: TRBV15
abundance: .

CDR3aa: CASSRALSSGNTIYF
v_gene: TRBV7-9
abundance: few

CDR3aa: CAISGAGDGYTF
v_gene: TRBV10-3
abundance: .

CDR3aa: CASRVFSYGYTF
v_gene: TRBV2
abundance: few

CDR3aa: CASSFIRTDTQYF
v_gene: TRBV27
abundance: .

CDR3aa: CASSPTRAPAGSPLHF
v_gene: TRBV18
abundance: .

CDR3aa: CASSLPNRPLHF
v_gene: TRBV7-9
abundance: .

CDR3aa: CASSLIGESTEAFF
v_gene: TRBV11-1
abundance: .

CDR3aa: CASSQDLVGADRTGELFF
v_gene: TRBV4-2
abundance: once

CDR3aa: CASTGTGNSNQPQHF
v_gene: TRBV27
abundance: .

CDR3aa: CASSPPQVRGEAGYTF
v_gene: TRBV28
abundance: .

CDR3aa: CASSLAGQGTYEQYF
v_gene: TRBV7-9
abundance: .

CDR3aa: CAWTNLGAAAGPTIYF
v_gene: TRBV30
abundance: once

CDR3aa: CATSDFAGNEQYF
v_gene: TRBV24-1
abundance: few

CDR3aa: CSVAQGSSEQYF
v_gene: TRBV29-1
abundance: .

CDR3aa: CASSVDHTGQYSPLHF
v_gene: TRBV9
abundance: .

CDR3aa: CASGTPVTGELFF
v_gene: TRBV5-1
abundance: once

CDR3aa: CATSRDVTGGVVHEQYF
v_gene: TRBV15
abundance: .

CDR3aa: CASSPTASFSPLHF
v_gene: TRBV18
abundance: .

CDR3aa: CASSISSPGGGEQYF
v_gene: TRBV19
abundance: .

CDR3aa: CASSLQGLNTQYF
v_gene: TRBV27
abundance: once

CDR3aa: CASRADRGGTDTQYF
v_gene: TRBV6-5
abundance: .

CDR3aa: CASSPNYSNQPQHF
v_gene: TRBV7-9
abundance: many

CDR3aa: CASGLGRQAQETQYF
v_gene: TRBV12-5
abundance: .

CDR3aa: CASSKEPGLAGEATGELFF
v_gene: TRBV21-1
abundance: .